This T cell receptor beta chain is drawn from a study of blood T cell repertoires in COVID-19. Whole-study context: COVID-19 samples collected from the United States, Italy and Spain covered acute and convalescent phases. Sample material is recorded as cDNA or gDNA derived from T cells, B-cell-depleted T cells, or PBMCs.

Those who participated ranged in age from roughly 18 to 89 years and resided in roughly 26 US areas. The study assigned cohorts using participant-reported clinical history. Trimming took off 3 bases at V and 0 bases at J, with 11 bases between the two ends. CDR1 is KGHSH, CDR2 LQKENI, per germline. The CDR3 contains 15 residues. Generated by immunoSEQ multiplex PCR, the TCRdb table keeps only in-frame clones and is missing some. Among some 360,000 clones, around nine tenths were seen once, and the ten largest hold 1%. The origin of this receptor is a woman in her twenties or thirties who had been exposed to COVID-19. The chain uses TRBV18 and TRBJ1-2; possibly TRBD1 for D (5 bases). Sample: PBMCs or T cells enriched from blood (not recorded which). For the CDR3, the DNA is TGTGCCAGCTCACCGGTCGCAGGGTCTAACTATGGCTACACCTTC. Its translation is CASSPVAGSNYGYTF.